These 14 T cell receptor beta chains were sequenced from one sample in a study of blood T cells in healthy people across ages. Sample-barcoded 5' priming and a J-beta primer mix drove a second PCR of 7 to 11 cycles. TCRdb reprocessed the 5' RACE reads via MiXCR and lists one record per CDR3 protein. The sample includes 1.5 million to 2 million distinct CDR3 sequences, 34% of them seen just once. Sample: blood. These receptors were taken from a woman aged 30 to 39 in good health.

This clonotype was counted between two and nine times. Relative to the germline gene, one junction end is altered; a read error may explain this. The chain recombines TRBV20-1 with TRBJ2-1; D may be TRBD2 (5 bases). The CDR3 contains 13 residues. Germline V lookup: CDR1 DFQATT, CDR2 SNEGSKA (reference sequence). The CDR3 DNA is TGCAGTGCGTCCAGCGGACCCTACAATGCGCAGTTCTTC. Translation gives CSASSGPYNAQFF.

This chain joins TRBV4-1 and TRBJ2-5; possibly TRBD1 or TRBD2 for D (5 bases each). The germline V gene has CDR1 MGHRA and CDR2 YSYEKL. V was pared by 4 bases and J by 2 bases, with 23 bases between. This CDR3 contains 18 residues. CDR3 sequence: CASSRGNGVGQSQETQYF. Written as DNA, the CDR3 is TGCGCCAGCAGCCGTGGGAACGGGGTTGGACAATCACAAGAGACCCAGTACTTC.

The V gene is TRBV28, the J gene TRBJ1-2; 8 positions match TRBD1. The CDR3 is 15 amino acids. J gave up 0 bases and V 5 bases, and 5 bases lay outside the gene matches. Germline values: CDR1 MDHEN, CDR2 SYDVKM. For the CDR3, the DNA is TGTGCCAGCAGTCCAGGGGGCAGATCTAACTATGGCTACACCTTC. It is translated as CASSPGGRSNYGYTF.

This clonotype was detected only a few times. This rearrangement joins TRBV20-1 to TRBJ2-5, with 8 nucleotides matching TRBD2. Germline CDR1 and CDR2: DFQATT and SNEGSKA (reference sequence). V dropped 6 bases and J dropped 1; count of bases not matched to a gene: 10. The CDR3 spans 15 residues. The CDR3: CSAQRPSGFQETQYF. The CDR3 nucleotides read TGCAGTGCCCAAAGGCCTAGCGGGTTCCAAGAGACCCAGTACTTC.

This clonotype was detected a few times. The chain combines TRBV7-2 with TRBJ2-3; D is possibly TRBD1 or TRBD2 (5 bases each). Germline V gene data show CDR1 as SGHTA and CDR2 as FQGNSA. The CDR3 covers 15 residues. Trimming cost V 3 bases and J 1 base, with 11 bases left between them. The DNA of the CDR3 is TGTGCCAGCAGCTTCCAGCAGGGAGGCACAGATACGCAGTATTTT. It codes for CASSFQQGGTDTQYF.

This clonotype was found many times. The chain is built from TRBV13 and TRBJ2-7; D might be TRBD1 or TRBD2, each matching 6 bases. Germline CDR1 and CDR2: PRHDT and FYEKMQ (reference sequence). Trimming removed 3 bases from V and 7 bases from J, with 16 bases in between. The CDR3 covers 14 residues. Here the CDR3 DNA reads TGTGCCAGCAGCTTCCAACAGGGACTTGGGGAGCAGTACTTC. This gives the protein CASSFQQGLGEQYF.

This clonotype was seen a handful of times. This rearrangement joins TRBV20-1 to TRBJ1-5; 11 positions match TRBD1. The germline gives CDR1 DFQATT, CDR2 SNEGSKA (reference sequence). CDR3 length: 14 residues. With V trimmed by 3 bases and J by 5 bases, 3 bases remained unmatched. The CDR3 spells CSASLGQGDQPQHF. The CDR3 DNA reads TGCAGTGCTAGCTTGGGACAGGGGGATCAGCCCCAGCATTTT.

The rearrangement uses TRBV9 and TRBJ2-1; 12 bases line up with TRBD2. V was pared by 0 bases and J by 4 bases, with 5 bases of the junction left unmatched. The CDR3 loop spans 17 amino acids. Germline V gene lookup returns CDR1 SGDLS and CDR2 YYNGEE. The CDR3 loop reads CASSVGRLAGGYNEQFF. The CDR3 DNA reads as TGTGCCAGCAGCGTAGGTCGCCTAGCGGGGGGGTACAATGAGCAGTTCTTC.

The chain employs TRBV5-1 and TRBJ1-6; D remains unclear. Per germline, CDR1 SGHRS and CDR2 YFSETQ. Trimming pared 5 bases from V and 7 bases from J, leaving 10 bases between. The CDR3 spans 13 residues. CDR3 in DNA: TGCGCCAGCAGAGGAGGGAACAATTCACCCCTCCACTTT. Its translation: CASRGGNNSPLHF.

The gene calls are TRBV27 and TRBJ2-7; TRBD2 aligns across 10 bases. The germline V gene has CDR1 MNHEY and CDR2 SMNVEV (reference sequence). The CDR3 has 16 residues. V lost 5 bases and J lost 1; bases outside the gene matches: 8. CDR3 sequence reads: CASSPSGGDSSYEQYF. CDR3 DNA sequence: TGTGCCAGCAGTCCGAGCGGGGGGGACAGTTCCTACGAGCAGTACTTC.

The sample holds a few counts of this clonotype. V gene TRBV7-3 combines with J gene TRBJ2-3; D is possibly TRBD2 (5 bases). The V gene lost 5 bases and the J gene lost 6 bases, with 21 bases spanning the gap. The V gene's germline CDR1 is SGHTA and CDR2 FQGTGA. This CDR3 contains 16 residues. In nucleotides, the CDR3 is TGTGCCAGCAGCCCCCTTGGGGATAGCGCCGTGGATACGCAGTATTTT. Its protein is CASSPLGDSAVDTQYF.

This clonotype came up a few times. V is TRBV6-6 and J is TRBJ1-2, with 8 bases matching TRBD1. CDR3 length equals 13 residues. V lost 6 bases to trimming and J lost 7 bases; unmatched junction nucleotides: 7. CDR1 is MNHNY, CDR2 SVGAGI, per germline (reference sequence). CDR3 amino acids: CASRAGQGSGYTF. The CDR3 nucleotides read TGTGCCAGCAGGGCCGGACAGGGTAGTGGCTACACCTTC.

This clonotype was counted at least ten times. The chain employs TRBV7-2 and TRBJ2-7; TRBD1 matches at 9 bases. The ends lost 3 bases at V and 1 base at J; junction bases unmatched: 4. The CDR3 totals 15 residues. From germline, CDR1 is SGHTA and CDR2 FQGNSA. The CDR3 region has the DNA TGTGCCAGCAGCTTCGCGGGACAGGGTTCCTACGAGCAGTACTTC. It codes for CASSFAGQGSYEQYF.

CDR3 sequence (DNA): TGTGCCAGCAGCATCGACAGGGGGAATGAGCAGTTCTTC. Its protein is CASSIDRGNEQFF. The chain combines TRBV9 with TRBJ2-1, with TRBD1 identical over 9 bases. This CDR3 has 13 residues. With 4 bases clipped from V and 7 bases from J, the junction kept 3 bases outside the gene matches. Germline lookup yields CDR1 SGDLS and CDR2 YYNGEE. The variable domain in full, completed from reference TRBV9 and TRBJ2-1, reads DSGVTQTPKHLITATGQRVTLRCSPRSGDLSVYWYQQSLDQGLQFLIQYYNGEERAKGNILERFSAQQFPDLHSELNLSSLELGDSALYFCASSIDRGNEQFFGPGTRLTVL.